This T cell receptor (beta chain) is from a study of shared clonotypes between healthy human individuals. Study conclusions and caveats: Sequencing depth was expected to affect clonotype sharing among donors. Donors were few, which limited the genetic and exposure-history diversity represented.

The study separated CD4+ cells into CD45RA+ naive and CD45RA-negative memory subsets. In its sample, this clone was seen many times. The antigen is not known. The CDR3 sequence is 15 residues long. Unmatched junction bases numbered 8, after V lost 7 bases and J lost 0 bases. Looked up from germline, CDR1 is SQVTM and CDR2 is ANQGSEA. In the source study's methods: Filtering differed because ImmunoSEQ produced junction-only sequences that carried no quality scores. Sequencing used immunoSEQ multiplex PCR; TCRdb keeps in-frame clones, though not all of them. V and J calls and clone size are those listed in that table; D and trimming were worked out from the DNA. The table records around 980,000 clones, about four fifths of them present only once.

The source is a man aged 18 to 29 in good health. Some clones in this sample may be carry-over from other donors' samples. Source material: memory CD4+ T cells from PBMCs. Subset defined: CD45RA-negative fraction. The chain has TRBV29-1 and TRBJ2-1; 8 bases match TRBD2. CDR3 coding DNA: TGCAGCGGTGGAGGAGCGGGAGTCTCCTACAATGAGCAGTTCTTC. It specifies CSGGGAGVSYNEQFF.